The sample holds many counts of the clone carrying this T cell receptor (beta chain). Its target is not known. Beta-chain TCR CDR3 regions were amplified from RNA transcripts. The library came from an HTBI-primed first-round RT-PCR and a second-round multiplex PCR. TCRdb itself ran the multiplex PCR reads through MiXCR, one entry per CDR3 protein. The table shows around 1.1 million distinct CDR3 sequences, with about 36% occurring only once. The germline gives CDR1 SGHDT, CDR2 YYEEEE. The V end was cut by 0 bases, the J end by 6 bases, with 9 bases between. The CDR3 is 13 amino acids. This entry is derived from a study of Graves' ophthalmopathy and Graves' hyperthyroidism. Findings and caveats of the study: Ophthalmopathy progression cases were predicted by the model with approximately 70% sensitivity and more than 72% specificity.

Clinicians made diagnoses from clinical symptoms, serum thyroxine, TRAb, thyroid ultrasound and orbital computed tomography. The V gene is TRBV5-6, the J gene TRBJ1-1; D remains unclear. This receptor was obtained from an adult man with Graves' hyperthyroidism. The specimen was peripheral blood or thyroid tissue (not recorded which). The chain's CDR3 is CASSLAPSAEAFF. In DNA, the CDR3 is TGTGCCAGCAGCTTGGCCCCGTCGGCTGAAGCTTTCTTT.